These T cell receptor beta chains were read from a single sample in a study of T-cell reconstitution after alpha-beta-depleted transplantation in children. Each CDR3 protein is one row after TCRdb ran MiXCR on the PCR reads. Here the sample spans 500,000 to 750,000 distinct CDR3 sequences, over 10% being singletons. Sequencing used PBMCs, mostly from graft donor cells, obtained 360 days after TCRalphabeta/CD19-depleted stem cell transplant. The receptors were gathered from a male patient aged 10 to 17 who had a stem cell transplant for acute myeloid leukemia, so the T cells may come from the graft donor. Both conserved end residues are part of each CDR3. D genes are given only for firm matches. Size tells how often a clone was seen (once, few, many) or the class of an expanded clone, and some rows leave it out.

TRBV20-1	few	TRBJ2-1	TRBD2	CSARTSWDWNEQFF	TGCAGTGCCCGGACTAGCTGGGATTGGAATGAGCAGTTCTTC
TRBV7-8	many	TRBJ2-7	NA	CASSFPSTSSYEQYF	TGTGCCAGCAGCTTCCCATCAACTAGCTCCTACGAGCAGTACTTC
TRBV4-3	few	TRBJ2-1	NA	CASSQDSSFPSYNEQFF	TGCGCCAGCAGCCAAGATTCTAGCTTCCCTTCCTACAATGAGCAGTTCTTC
TRBV20-1	NA	TRBJ2-7	NA	CSAELVYEQYF	TGCAGTGCAGAGTTGGTCTACGAGCAGTACTTC
TRBV12-3/TRBV12-4	NA	TRBJ2-2	NA	CASSLVRVYTGELFF	TGTGCCAGCAGTTTAGTCAGGGTGTACACCGGGGAGCTGTTTTTT
TRBV20-1	NA	TRBJ2-1	NA	CSATTHSGTSSYNEQFF	TGCAGTGCTACGACTCACAGCGGCACCAGCTCCTACAATGAGCAGTTCTTC
TRBV9	few	TRBJ2-1	TRBD2	CASSASWGTSSYNEQFF	TGTGCCAGCAGCGCCTCCTGGGGGACTAGCTCCTACAATGAGCAGTTCTTC
TRBV19	once	TRBJ2-7	TRBD1	CASSMAGGTGAYEQYF	TGTGCCAGTAGTATGGCCGGAGGGACAGGGGCCTACGAGCAGTACTTC
TRBV4-2	NA	TRBJ1-1	NA	CASSQDLVDRLDTEAFF	TGTGCCAGCAGCCAAGACCTAGTCGACAGGCTGGACACTGAAGCTTTCTTT
TRBV30	few	TRBJ2-2	TRBD1	CAWSVSGTGASELFF	TGTGCCTGGAGTGTATCCGGGACAGGAGCTTCGGAGCTGTTTTTT
TRBV6-5	few	TRBJ2-5	TRBD2	CASSYTSAGGGETQYF	TGTGCCAGCAGTTACACTTCAGCGGGAGGGGGGGAGACCCAGTACTTC
TRBV6-6	few	TRBJ1-1	NA	CASRHRANTEAFF	TGTGCCAGCAGACACCGGGCGAACACTGAAGCTTTCTTT
TRBV19	many	TRBJ2-3	NA	CASSIVRTYTDTQYF	TGTGCCAGTAGTATAGTTCGAACCTACACAGATACGCAGTATTTT
TRBV12-3/TRBV12-4	few	TRBJ1-5	TRBD1	CASSFDRGRSNQPQHF	TGTGCCAGCAGTTTCGACAGGGGAAGAAGCAATCAGCCCCAGCATTTT
TRBV7-8	few	TRBJ2-1	TRBD2	CASSLRRGGTRAKNEQFF	TGTGCCAGCAGCTTACGGAGGGGGGGGACTAGAGCGAAAAATGAGCAGTTCTTC
TRBV28	few	TRBJ1-6	NA	CASRAAIETKALHF	TGTGCCAGCAGGGCCGCCATTGAAACAAAGGCCCTCCACTTT
TRBV7-3	NA	TRBJ2-1	TRBD2	CASSPSGISDEQFF	TGTGCCAGCAGCCCTAGCGGGATTAGCGATGAGCAGTTCTTC
TRBV18	NA	TRBJ1-1	NA	CASSAPDRDGMNTEAFF	TGTGCCAGCTCGGCCCCCGACAGAGATGGAATGAACACTGAAGCTTTCTTT
TRBV7-2	NA	TRBJ2-4	TRBD1	CASSPPTGKYSLGIQYF	TGTGCCAGCAGCCCTCCGACAGGGAAATACAGTCTGGGCATTCAGTACTTC
TRBV12-3/TRBV12-4	many	TRBJ2-7	TRBD2	CASSLFSGAYEQYF	TGTGCCAGCAGTTTGTTTAGCGGGGCCTACGAGCAGTACTTC
TRBV27	once	TRBJ1-1	TRBD1	CASSFLTGAGRNTEAFF	TGTGCCAGCAGTTTCTTGACAGGGGCGGGTAGGAACACTGAAGCTTTCTTT
TRBV6-5	many	TRBJ2-1	NA	CASSSKLPGLVQFF	TGTGCCAGCAGCTCGAAACTCCCGGGACTCGTCCAGTTCTTC
TRBV11-2	few	TRBJ2-1	TRBD2	CASSLSSGHYSYNEQFF	TGTGCCAGCAGCTTATCTAGCGGGCACTACTCCTACAATGAGCAGTTCTTC
TRBV5-1	few	TRBJ2-3	NA	CASSLGTLDTQDF	TGCGCCAGCAGCTTGGGGACCCTAGATACGCAGGATTTT
TRBV5-1	many	TRBJ2-5	NA	CASSSPGRKGRETQYF	TGCGCCAGCAGCTCCCCGGGACGGAAAGGCCGAGAGACCCAGTACTTC
TRBV11-2	NA	TRBJ2-3	TRBD2	CASSLVRLAGLTDTQYF	TGTGCCAGCAGCTTAGTTCGGCTAGCGGGCCTCACAGATACGCAGTATTTT
TRBV18	NA	TRBJ1-2	TRBD1	CASSPTRTGPIYGYTF	TGTGCCAGCTCACCTACTCGGACAGGGCCGATCTATGGCTACACCTTC
TRBV27	few	TRBJ2-5	NA	CASGTQYF	TGTGCCAGCGGGACCCAGTACTTC
TRBV28	many	TRBJ2-4	NA	CASSPPVLNIQYF	TGTGCCAGCAGTCCCCCGGTCCTAAACATTCAGTACTTC
TRBV7-2	NA	TRBJ2-7	TRBD2	CASSLDSGRAKQYF	TGTGCCAGCAGCTTAGACAGCGGGAGGGCCAAGCAGTACTTC
TRBV28	NA	TRBJ1-2	NA	CASLIGDPYGYTF	TGTGCCAGTCTTATCGGGGATCCCTATGGCTACACCTTC
TRBV5-1	NA	TRBJ2-1	TRBD2	CASSFRLAGDISYNEQFF	TGCGCCAGCAGCTTTCGACTAGCGGGAGACATCTCCTACAATGAGCAGTTCTTC
TRBV28	many	TRBJ2-2	NA	CASSLVGSGELFF	TGTGCCAGCAGTTTGGTTGGGTCCGGGGAGCTGTTTTTT
TRBV7-9	few	TRBJ2-7	TRBD1	CASSLASGTVSYEQYF	TGTGCCAGCAGCTTAGCTTCGGGGACAGTTTCCTACGAGCAGTACTTC
TRBV10-3	few	TRBJ2-7	TRBD2	CAISESMTGGPSEQYF	TGTGCCATCAGTGAGTCGATGACGGGAGGGCCTAGCGAGCAGTACTTC
TRBV11-2	few	TRBJ2-7	TRBD2	CASSLVGRRWGGGYEQYF	TGTGCCAGCAGCTTAGTGGGACGGAGGTGGGGGGGAGGCTACGAGCAGTACTTC
TRBV5-5	many	TRBJ2-7	NA	CASSLGVVQVGEQYF	TGTGCCAGCAGCTTGGGTGTCGTCCAGGTGGGCGAGCAGTACTTC
TRBV18	NA	TRBJ1-1	NA	CASSPQRTGLETEAFF	TGTGCCAGCTCACCACAGAGGACGGGTTTAGAAACTGAAGCTTTCTTT
TRBV9	few	TRBJ2-1	NA	CASSGGRVVEQFF	TGTGCCAGCAGCGGCGGTAGGGTGGTTGAGCAGTTCTTC
TRBV11-2	NA	TRBJ2-2	NA	CASSFGLIGAGELFF	TGTGCCAGCAGCTTCGGTTTAATTGGCGCCGGGGAGCTGTTTTTT
TRBV20-1	NA	TRBJ2-7	TRBD2	CSTGGLAGVSEQYF	TGCAGTACTGGGGGGCTAGCGGGAGTGAGCGAGCAGTACTTC
TRBV5-1	many	TRBJ2-2	NA	CASSFYLANTGELFF	TGCGCCAGCAGCTTTTATTTGGCGAACACCGGGGAGCTGTTTTTT
TRBV6-6	few	TRBJ2-7	NA	CASIRGLSYEQYF	TGTGCCAGCATACGAGGACTTTCCTACGAGCAGTACTTC
TRBV12-3/TRBV12-4	NA	TRBJ1-1	NA	CASSFSSQPRTEAFF	TGTGCCAGCAGTTTTTCATCCCAGCCGAGGACTGAAGCTTTCTTT
TRBV18	NA	TRBJ2-5	NA	CASSSIDRETQYF	TGTGCCAGCTCATCAATAGACAGGGAGACCCAGTACTTC
TRBV28	NA	TRBJ2-1	NA	CASALPTLSSYNEQFF	TGTGCCAGCGCCCTACCGACCCTTAGCTCCTACAATGAGCAGTTCTTC
TRBV20-1	few	TRBJ1-5	NA	CSARVRTWDSNQPQHF	TGCAGTGCTAGAGTCCGGACATGGGATAGCAATCAGCCCCAGCATTTT
TRBV29-1	NA	TRBJ1-2	NA	CSVEVGPNYGYTF	TGCAGCGTTGAAGTTGGACCTAACTATGGCTACACCTTC